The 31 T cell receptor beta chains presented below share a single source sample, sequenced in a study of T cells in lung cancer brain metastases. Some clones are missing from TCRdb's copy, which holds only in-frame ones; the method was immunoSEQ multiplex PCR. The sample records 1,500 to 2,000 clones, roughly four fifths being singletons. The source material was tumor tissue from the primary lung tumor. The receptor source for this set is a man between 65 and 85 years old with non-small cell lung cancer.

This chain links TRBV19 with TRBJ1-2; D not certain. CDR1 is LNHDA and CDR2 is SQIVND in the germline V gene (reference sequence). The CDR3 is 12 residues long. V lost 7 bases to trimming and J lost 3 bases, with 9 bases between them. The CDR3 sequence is CASTSRDYGYTF. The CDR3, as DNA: TGTGCCAGTACCTCAAGGGACTATGGCTACACCTTC. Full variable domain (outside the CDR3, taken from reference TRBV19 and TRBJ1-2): DGGITQSPKYLFRKEGQNVTLSCEQNLNHDAMYWYRQDPGQGLRLIYYSQIVNDFQKGDIAEGYSVSREKKESFPLTVTSAQKNPTAFYLCASTSRDYGYTFGSGTRLTVV.

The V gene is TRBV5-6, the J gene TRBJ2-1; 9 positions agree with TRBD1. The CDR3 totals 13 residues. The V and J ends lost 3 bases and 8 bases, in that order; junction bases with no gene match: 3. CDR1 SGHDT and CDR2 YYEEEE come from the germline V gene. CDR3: CASSSGQGDEQFF. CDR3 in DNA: TGTGCCAGCAGCTCGGGACAGGGCGATGAGCAGTTCTTC. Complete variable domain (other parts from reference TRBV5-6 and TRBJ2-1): DAGVTQSPTHLIKTRGQQVTLRCSPKSGHDTVSWYQQALGQGPQFIFQYYEEEERQRGNFPDRFSGHQFPNYSSELNVNALLLGDSALYLCASSSGQGDEQFFGPGTRLTVL.

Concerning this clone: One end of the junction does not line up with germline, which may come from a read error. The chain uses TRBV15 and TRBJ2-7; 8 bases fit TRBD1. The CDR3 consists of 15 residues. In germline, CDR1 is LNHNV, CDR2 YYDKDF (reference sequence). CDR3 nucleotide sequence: TGTGCTACCAGCAGAGCCCGGGACAGGCCCTACGAGCAGTACTTC. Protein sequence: CATSRARDRPYEQYF.

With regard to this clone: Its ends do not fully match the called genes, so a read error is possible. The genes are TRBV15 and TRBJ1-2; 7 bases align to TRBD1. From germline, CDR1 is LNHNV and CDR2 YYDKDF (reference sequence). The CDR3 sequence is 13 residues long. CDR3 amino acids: CATSDQGVSGYTF. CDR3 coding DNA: TGTGCCACCAGCGATCAGGGGGTATCGGGCTATACCTTC.

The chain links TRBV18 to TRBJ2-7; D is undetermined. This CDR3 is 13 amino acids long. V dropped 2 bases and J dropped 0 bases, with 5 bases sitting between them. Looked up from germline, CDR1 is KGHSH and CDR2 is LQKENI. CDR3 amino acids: CASSPGFSYEQYF. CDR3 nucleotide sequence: TGTGCCAGCTCACCAGGGTTCTCCTACGAGCAGTACTTC.

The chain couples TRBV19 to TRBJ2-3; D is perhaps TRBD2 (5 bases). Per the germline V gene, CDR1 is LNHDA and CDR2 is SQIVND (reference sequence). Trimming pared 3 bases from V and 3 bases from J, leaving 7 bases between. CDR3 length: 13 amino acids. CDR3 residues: CASSMSGTDTQYF. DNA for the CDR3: TGTGCCAGTAGTATGAGCGGAACAGATACGCAGTATTTT.

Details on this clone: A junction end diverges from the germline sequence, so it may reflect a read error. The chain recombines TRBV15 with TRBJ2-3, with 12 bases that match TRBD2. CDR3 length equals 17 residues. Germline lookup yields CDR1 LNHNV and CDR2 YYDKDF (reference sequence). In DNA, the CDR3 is TGTGCTACCAGCCCTCGACTAGCGGGAGTCTTATTAGATACGCAGTATTTT. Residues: CATSPRLAGVLLDTQYF.

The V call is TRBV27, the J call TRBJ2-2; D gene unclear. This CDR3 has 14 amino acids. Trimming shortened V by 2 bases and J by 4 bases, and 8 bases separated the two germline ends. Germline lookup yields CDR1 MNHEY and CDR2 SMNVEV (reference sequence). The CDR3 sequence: CASSLALTTGELFF. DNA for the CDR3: TGTGCCAGCAGTTTAGCCTTAACCACCGGGGAGCTGTTTTTT.

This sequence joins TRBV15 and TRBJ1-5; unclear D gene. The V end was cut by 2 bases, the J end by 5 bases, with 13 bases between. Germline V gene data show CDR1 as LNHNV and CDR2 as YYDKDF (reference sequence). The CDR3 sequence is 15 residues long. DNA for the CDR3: TGTGCCACCAGCAGACCGACTGGAGGAGATCAGCCCCAGCATTTT. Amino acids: CATSRPTGGDQPQHF. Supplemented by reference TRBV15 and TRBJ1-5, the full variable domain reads DAMVIQNPRYQVTQFGKPVTLSCSQTLNHNVMYWYQQKSSQAPKLLFHYYDKDFNNEADTPDNFQSRRPNTSFCFLDIRSPGLGDTAMYLCATSRPTGGDQPQHFGDGTRLSIL.

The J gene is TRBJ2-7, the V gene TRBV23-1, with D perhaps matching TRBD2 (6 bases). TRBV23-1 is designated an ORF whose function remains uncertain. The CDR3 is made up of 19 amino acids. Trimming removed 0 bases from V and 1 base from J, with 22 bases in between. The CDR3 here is CASSQSSTHLATSSYEQYV. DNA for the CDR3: TGCGCCAGCAGTCAATCGTCCACTCATCTAGCGACCAGTTCCTACGAGCAGTACGTC.

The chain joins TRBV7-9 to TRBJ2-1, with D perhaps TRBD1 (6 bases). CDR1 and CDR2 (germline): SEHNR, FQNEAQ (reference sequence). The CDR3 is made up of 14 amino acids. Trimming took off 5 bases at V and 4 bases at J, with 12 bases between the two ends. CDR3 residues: CASSARGVYNEQFF. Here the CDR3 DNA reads TGTGCCAGCAGCGCCAGGGGAGTTTACAATGAGCAGTTCTTC.

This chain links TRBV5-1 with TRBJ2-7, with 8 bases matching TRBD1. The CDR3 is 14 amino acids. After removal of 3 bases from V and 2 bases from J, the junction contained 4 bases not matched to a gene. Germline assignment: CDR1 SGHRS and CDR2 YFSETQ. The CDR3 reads CASSSGQAPYEQYF. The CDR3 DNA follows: TGCGCCAGCAGCTCGGGACAGGCGCCCTACGAGCAGTACTTC.

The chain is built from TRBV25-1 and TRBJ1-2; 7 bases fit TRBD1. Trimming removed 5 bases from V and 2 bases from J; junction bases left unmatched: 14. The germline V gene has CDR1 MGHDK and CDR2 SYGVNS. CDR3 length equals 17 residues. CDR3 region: CASSRGSPGQRNYGYTF. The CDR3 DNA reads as TGTGCCAGCAGTCGGGGATCCCCGGGACAGAGAAACTATGGCTACACCTTC.

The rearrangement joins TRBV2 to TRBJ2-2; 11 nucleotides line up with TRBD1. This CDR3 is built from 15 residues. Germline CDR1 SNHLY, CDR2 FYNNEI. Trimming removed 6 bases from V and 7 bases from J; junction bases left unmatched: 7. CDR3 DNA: TGTGCCAGCAGCCCGGACAGGGGGCGGGGCGGGGAGCTGTTTTTT. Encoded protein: CASSPDRGRGGELFF.

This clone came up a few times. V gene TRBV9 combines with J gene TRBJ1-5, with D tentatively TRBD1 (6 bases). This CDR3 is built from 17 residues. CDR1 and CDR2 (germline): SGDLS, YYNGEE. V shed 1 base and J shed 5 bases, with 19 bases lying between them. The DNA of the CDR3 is TGTGCCAGCAGCGTATGTGAACAGGGCAATATTTATCAGCCCCAGCATTTT. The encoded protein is CASSVCEQGNIYQPQHF.

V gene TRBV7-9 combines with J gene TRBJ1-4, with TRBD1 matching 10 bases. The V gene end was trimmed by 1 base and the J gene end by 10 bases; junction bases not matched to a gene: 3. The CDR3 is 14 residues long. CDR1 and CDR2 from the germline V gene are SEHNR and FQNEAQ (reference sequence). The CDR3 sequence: CASSLVRTGGKLFF. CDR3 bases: TGTGCCAGCAGCTTAGTCCGGACAGGGGGAAAACTGTTTTTT.

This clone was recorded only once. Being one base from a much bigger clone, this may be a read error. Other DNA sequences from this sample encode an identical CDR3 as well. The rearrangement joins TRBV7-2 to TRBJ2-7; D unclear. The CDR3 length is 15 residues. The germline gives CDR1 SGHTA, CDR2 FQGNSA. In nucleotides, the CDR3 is TGTGCCAGTAGCTTAGATTGGGGTATCACCTACGAGCAGTACTTC. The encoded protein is CASSLDWGITYEQYF.

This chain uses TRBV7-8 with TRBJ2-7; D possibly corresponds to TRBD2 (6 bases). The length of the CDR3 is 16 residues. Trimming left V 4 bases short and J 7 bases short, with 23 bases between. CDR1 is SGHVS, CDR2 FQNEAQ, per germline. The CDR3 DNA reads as TGTGCCAGCAGCTATACTAGCTCACCCCGTATTATGGAGCAGTACTTC. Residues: CASSYTSSPRIMEQYF.

CDR3 bases: TGTGCCAGCAGTCAACAGGGGGCCGGTTTTCAAGAGACCCAGTACTTC. Translated, it gives CASSQQGAGFQETQYF. This chain joins TRBV2 and TRBJ2-5; 9 bases are shared with TRBD1. The germline V gene has CDR1 SNHLY and CDR2 FYNNEI. V was pared by 5 bases and J by 2 bases, with 9 bases of the junction left unmatched. The CDR3 is made up of 16 amino acids.

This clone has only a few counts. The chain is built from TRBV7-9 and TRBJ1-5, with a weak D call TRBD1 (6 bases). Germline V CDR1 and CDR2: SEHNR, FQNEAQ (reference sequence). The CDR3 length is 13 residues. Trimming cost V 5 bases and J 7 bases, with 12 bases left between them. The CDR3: CASSGGTLQPQHF. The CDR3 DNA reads TGTGCCAGCAGCGGAGGGACACTCCAGCCCCAGCATTTT.

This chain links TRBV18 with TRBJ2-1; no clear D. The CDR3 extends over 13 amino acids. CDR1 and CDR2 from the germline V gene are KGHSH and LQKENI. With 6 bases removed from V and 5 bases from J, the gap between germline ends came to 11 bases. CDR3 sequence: CASSQESDNEQFF. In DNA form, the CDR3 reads TGTGCCAGCTCTCAGGAGTCGGACAATGAGCAGTTCTTC.

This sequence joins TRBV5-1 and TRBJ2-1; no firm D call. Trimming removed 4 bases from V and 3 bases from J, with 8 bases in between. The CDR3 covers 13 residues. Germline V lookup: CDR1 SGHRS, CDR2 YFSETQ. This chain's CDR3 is CASSPRRYNEQFF. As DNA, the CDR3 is TGCGCCAGCAGCCCACGACGCTACAATGAGCAGTTCTTC.

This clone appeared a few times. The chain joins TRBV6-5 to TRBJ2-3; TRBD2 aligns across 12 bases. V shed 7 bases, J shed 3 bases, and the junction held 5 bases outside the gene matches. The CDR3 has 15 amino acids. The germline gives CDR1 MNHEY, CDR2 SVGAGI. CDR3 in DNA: TGTGCCAGCACGAGGACTAGCGGGATTACAGATACGCAGTATTTT. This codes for CASTRTSGITDTQYF.

The chain's CDR3 is CASSPRDGGNQPQHF. The CDR3 DNA sequence: TGTGCCAGCTCACCTAGGGACGGTGGAAATCAGCCCCAGCATTTT. J is TRBJ1-5 and V is TRBV18, with D perhaps matching TRBD1 (5 bases). Trimming shortened V by 3 bases and J by 4 bases, and 13 bases separated the two germline ends. The CDR3 runs 15 residues. Germline CDR1 KGHSH, CDR2 LQKENI.

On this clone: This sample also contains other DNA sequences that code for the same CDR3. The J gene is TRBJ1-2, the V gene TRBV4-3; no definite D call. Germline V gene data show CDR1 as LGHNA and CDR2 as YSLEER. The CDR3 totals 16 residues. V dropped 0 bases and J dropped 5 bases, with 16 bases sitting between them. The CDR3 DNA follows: TGCGCCAGCAGCCAAGATGGGCACCCAGGAGAATATGGCTACACCTTC. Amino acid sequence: CASSQDGHPGEYGYTF.

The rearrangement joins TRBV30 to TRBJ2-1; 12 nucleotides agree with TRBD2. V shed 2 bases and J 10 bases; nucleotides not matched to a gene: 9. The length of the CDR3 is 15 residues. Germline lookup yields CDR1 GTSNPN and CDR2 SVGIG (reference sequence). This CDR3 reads CAWSKGLAGGEEQFF. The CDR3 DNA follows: TGTGCCTGGAGTAAAGGTCTAGCGGGAGGGGAGGAGCAGTTCTTC.

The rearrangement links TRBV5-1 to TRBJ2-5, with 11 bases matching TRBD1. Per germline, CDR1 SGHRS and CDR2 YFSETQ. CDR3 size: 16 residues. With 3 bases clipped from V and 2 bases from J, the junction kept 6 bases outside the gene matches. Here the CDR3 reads CASSWGDRGIQETQYF. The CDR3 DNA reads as TGCGCCAGCAGCTGGGGGGACAGGGGGATTCAAGAGACCCAGTACTTC. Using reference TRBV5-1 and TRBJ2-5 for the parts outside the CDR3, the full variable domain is KAGVTQTPRYLIKTRGQQVTLSCSPISGHRSVSWYQQTPGQGLQFLFEYFSETQRNKGNFPGRFSGRQFSNSRSEMNVSTLELGDSALYLCASSWGDRGIQETQYFGPGTRLLVL.

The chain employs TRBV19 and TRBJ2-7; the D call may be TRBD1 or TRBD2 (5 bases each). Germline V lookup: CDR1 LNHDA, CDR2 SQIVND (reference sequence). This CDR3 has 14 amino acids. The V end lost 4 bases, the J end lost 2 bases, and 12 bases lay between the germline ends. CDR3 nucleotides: TGTGCCAGTAGTAGACGGGAAGGGGCCTACGAGCAGTACTTC. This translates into CASSRREGAYEQYF.

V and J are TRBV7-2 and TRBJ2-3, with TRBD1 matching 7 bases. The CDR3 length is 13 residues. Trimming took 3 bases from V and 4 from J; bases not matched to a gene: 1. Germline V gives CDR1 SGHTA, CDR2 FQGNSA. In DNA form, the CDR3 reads TGTGCCAGCAGCTTGGACAGGTCAGATACGCAGTATTTT. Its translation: CASSLDRSDTQYF.

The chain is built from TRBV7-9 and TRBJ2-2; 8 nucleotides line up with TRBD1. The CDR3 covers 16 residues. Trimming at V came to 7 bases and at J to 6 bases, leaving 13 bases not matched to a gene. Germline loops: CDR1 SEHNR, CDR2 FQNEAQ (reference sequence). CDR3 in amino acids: CASNPSGTGRSGELFF. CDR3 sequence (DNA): TGTGCCAGCAACCCCTCCGGGACAGGCCGATCCGGGGAGCTGTTTTTT. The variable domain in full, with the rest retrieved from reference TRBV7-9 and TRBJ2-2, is DTGVSQNPRHKITKRGQNVTFRCDPISEHNRLYWYRQTLGQGPEFLTYFQNEAQLEKSRLLSDRFSAERPKGSFSTLEIQRTEQGDSAMYLCASNPSGTGRSGELFFGEGSRLTVL.

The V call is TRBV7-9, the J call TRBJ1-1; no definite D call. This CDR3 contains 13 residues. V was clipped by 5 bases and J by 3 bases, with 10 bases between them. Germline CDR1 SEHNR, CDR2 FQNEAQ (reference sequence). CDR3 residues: CASSLGWDTEAFF. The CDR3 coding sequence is TGTGCCAGCAGCCTGGGATGGGACACTGAAGCTTTCTTT.